What follows is one T cell receptor beta chain and its context. Its antigen is still unknown. This specimen belongs to a study of cytomegalovirus exposure and HLA in healthy donors. For the study at large: The study placed 70% to 85% of its 398 genotyped donors in the Caucasian-associated ancestry cluster. Overall study results and limits: On later analysis, the bulk of CMV-associated TCR beta chains appeared to be HLA-restricted. The number of N-insertions in an Asian-associated ancestry cluster was reportedly below the 666-donor mean in a later analysis. Published work reported that the classifier diagnosed cytomegalovirus status with high specificity and sensitivity.

Trimming stripped 7 bases from V and 0 bases from J, with 24 bases between. CDR1 is WSHSY, CDR2 SAAADI, per germline. CDR3 length: 18 amino acids. The PCR employed 60 Vbeta primers together with 13 Jbeta primers. Sequencing used immunoSEQ multiplex PCR; TCRdb keeps in-frame clones, though not all of them. The sample has about 130,000 clones, around 80% seen once. The chain joins TRBV10-2 to TRBJ1-1; tentatively, D is TRBD1 (6 bases). The sample was PBMCs. The TCR comes from a woman aged 18-29 years in good health and CMV-seropositive. The CDR3 sequence is CASNDPRWGGFMNTEAFF. CDR3 coding DNA: TGCGCCAGCAACGACCCCCGGTGGGGGGGCTTTATGAACACTGAAGCTTTCTTT.